A single sample is the source of the 2 T cell receptor beta chains below, sequenced in a study of cytomegalovirus exposure and HLA in healthy donors. PCR employed 60 Vbeta and 13 Jbeta primers. Assay: immunoSEQ multiplex PCR; the TCRdb copy retains only in-frame clones and omits some. The table lists roughly 290,000 clones, approximately 90% of them singletons. The sequencing sample was made of PBMCs. These receptors all stem from a woman aged 18-29 years in good health and CMV-seronegative.

The chain employs TRBV29-1 and TRBJ2-7, with TRBD2 matching over 7 bases. Germline assignment: CDR1 SQVTM and CDR2 ANQGSEA. The V segment lost 2 bases and the J segment 0 bases; nucleotides outside the gene matches: 4. There are 14 residues in the CDR3. The CDR3 here is CSVELADSSYEQYF. CDR3 nucleotides: TGCAGCGTTGAACTAGCGGATTCCTCCTACGAGCAGTACTTC.

The chain combines TRBV5-4 with TRBJ2-5; 8 bases map to TRBD1. Trimming at V came to 6 bases and at J to 2 bases, leaving 6 bases not matched to a gene. The CDR3 is 14 amino acids. In germline, CDR1 is SGHNT, CDR2 YYREEE (reference sequence). CDR3 nucleotide sequence: TGTGCCAGCAACCTGGACAGGGTTCAAGAGACCCAGTACTTC. Its translation: CASNLDRVQETQYF.